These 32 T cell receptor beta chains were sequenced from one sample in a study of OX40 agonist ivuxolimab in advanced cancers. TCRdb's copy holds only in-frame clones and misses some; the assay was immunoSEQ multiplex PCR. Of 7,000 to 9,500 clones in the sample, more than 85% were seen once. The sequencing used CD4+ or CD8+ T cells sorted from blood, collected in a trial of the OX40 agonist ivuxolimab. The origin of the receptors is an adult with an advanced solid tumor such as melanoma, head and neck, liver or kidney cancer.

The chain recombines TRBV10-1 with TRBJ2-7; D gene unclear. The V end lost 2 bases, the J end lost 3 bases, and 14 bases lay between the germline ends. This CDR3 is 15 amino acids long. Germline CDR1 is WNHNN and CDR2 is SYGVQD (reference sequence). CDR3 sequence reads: CASSEGMDPLYEQYF. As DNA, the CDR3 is TGCGCCAGCAGTGAGGGGATGGACCCCCTCTACGAGCAGTACTTC.

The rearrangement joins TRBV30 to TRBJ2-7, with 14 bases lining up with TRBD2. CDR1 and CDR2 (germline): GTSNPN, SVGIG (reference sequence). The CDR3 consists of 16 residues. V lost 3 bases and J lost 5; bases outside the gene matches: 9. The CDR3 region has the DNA TGTGCCTGGAGGCGGGGACTAGCGGGAGTAGGGGACGAGCAGTACTTC. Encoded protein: CAWRRGLAGVGDEQYF.

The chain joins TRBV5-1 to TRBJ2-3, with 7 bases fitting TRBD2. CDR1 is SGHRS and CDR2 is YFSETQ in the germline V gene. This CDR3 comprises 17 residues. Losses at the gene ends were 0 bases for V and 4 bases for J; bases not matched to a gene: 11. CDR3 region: CASSLGLAGQTADTQYF. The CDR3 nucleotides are TGCGCCAGCAGCTTGGGGTTAGCGGGCCAAACGGCAGATACGCAGTATTTT.

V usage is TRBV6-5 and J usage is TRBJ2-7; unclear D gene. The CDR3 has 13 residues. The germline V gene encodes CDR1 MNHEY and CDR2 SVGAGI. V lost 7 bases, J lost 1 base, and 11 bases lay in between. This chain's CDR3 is CASTMATSYEQYF. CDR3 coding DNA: TGTGCCAGCACCATGGCCACATCCTACGAGCAGTACTTC.

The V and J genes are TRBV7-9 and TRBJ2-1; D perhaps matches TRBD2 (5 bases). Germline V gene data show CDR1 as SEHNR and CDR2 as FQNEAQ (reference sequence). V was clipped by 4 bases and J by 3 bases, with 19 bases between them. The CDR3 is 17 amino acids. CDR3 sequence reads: CASSSVVLTGNYNEQFF. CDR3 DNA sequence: TGTGCCAGCAGCTCGGTAGTCTTGACGGGAAACTACAATGAGCAGTTCTTC.

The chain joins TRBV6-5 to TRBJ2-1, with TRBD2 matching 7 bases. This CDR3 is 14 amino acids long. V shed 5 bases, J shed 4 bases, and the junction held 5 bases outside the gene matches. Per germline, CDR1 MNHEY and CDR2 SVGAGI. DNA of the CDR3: TGTGCCAGCAGTAGCCACGGGGGGTACAATGAGCAGTTCTTC. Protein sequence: CASSSHGGYNEQFF.

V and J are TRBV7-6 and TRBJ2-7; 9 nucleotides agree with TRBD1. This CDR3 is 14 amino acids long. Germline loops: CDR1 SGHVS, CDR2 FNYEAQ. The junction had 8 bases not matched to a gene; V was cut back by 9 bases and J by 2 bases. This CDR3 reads CARKIGTGTYEQYF. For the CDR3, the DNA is TGTGCCAGGAAAATAGGGACAGGGACCTACGAGCAGTACTTC.

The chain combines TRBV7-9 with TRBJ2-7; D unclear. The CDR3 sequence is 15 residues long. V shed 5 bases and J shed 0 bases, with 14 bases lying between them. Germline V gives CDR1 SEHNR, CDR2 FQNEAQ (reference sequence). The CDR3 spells CASSRVPGGSYEQYF. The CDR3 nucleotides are TGTGCCAGCAGCAGGGTCCCGGGCGGCTCCTACGAGCAGTACTTC.

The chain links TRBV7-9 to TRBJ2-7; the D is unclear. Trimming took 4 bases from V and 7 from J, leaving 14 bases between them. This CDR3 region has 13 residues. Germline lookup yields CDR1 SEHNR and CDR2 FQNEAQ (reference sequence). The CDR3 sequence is CASSSPPTREQYF. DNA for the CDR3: TGTGCCAGCAGCTCCCCCCCTACGAGGGAGCAGTACTTC.

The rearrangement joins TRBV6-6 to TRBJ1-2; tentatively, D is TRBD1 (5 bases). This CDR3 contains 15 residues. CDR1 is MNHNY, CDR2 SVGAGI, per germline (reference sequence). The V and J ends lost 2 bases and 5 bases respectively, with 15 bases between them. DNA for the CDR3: TGTGCCAGCAGTTACCGCCCGGAGGGGCCTTATGGCTACACCTTC. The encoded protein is CASSYRPEGPYGYTF.

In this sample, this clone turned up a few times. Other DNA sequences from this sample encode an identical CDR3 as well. CDR3 sequence reads: CASSLLGGETQYF. Written as DNA, the CDR3 is TGTGCCAGCAGTTTATTAGGCGGGGAGACCCAGTACTTC. V usage is TRBV28 and J usage is TRBJ2-5, with D possibly being TRBD2 (5 bases). The V gene's germline CDR1 is MDHEN and CDR2 SYDVKM. V lost 1 base, J lost 5 bases, and 8 bases lay in between. This CDR3 has 13 residues.

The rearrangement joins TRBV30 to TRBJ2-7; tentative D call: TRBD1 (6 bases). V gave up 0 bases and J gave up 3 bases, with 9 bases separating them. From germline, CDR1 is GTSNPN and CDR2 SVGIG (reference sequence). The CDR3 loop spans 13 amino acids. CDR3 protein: CAWSVDRYYEQYF. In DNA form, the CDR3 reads TGTGCCTGGAGTGTGGACAGATACTACGAGCAGTACTTC.

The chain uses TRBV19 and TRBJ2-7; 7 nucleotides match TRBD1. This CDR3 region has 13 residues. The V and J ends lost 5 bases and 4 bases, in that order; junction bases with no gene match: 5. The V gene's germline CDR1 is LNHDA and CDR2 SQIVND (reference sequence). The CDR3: CASSPGQAYEQYF. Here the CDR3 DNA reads TGTGCCAGTAGTCCTGGACAGGCATACGAGCAGTACTTC.

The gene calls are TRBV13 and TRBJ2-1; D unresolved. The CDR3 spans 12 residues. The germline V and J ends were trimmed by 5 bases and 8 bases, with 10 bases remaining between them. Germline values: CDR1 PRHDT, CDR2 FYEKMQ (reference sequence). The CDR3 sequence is CASSREHDEQFF. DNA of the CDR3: TGTGCCAGCAGCCGAGAACACGATGAGCAGTTCTTC.

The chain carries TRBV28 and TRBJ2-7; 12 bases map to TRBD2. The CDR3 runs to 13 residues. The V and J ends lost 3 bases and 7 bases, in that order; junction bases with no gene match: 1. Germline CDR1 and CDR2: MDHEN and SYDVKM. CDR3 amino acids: CASSLGTSGEQYF. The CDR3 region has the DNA TGTGCCAGCAGTTTGGGGACTAGCGGGGAGCAGTACTTC.

The CDR3, as DNA: TGTGCCAGCAGCCTCCGCCCTGGGACTAGCGGGAGGGGGGAGGCTGAGCAGTTCTTC. It yields the protein CASSLRPGTSGRGEAEQFF. The rearrangement uses TRBV7-9 and TRBJ2-1; 16 positions match TRBD2. This CDR3 is built from 19 residues. V lost 5 bases to trimming and J lost 9 bases; unmatched junction nucleotides: 16. The V gene's germline CDR1 is SEHNR and CDR2 FQNEAQ (reference sequence). The full variable domain, completed using reference TRBV7-9 and TRBJ2-1, is DTGVSQNPRHKITKRGQNVTFRCDPISEHNRLYWYRQTLGQGPEFLTYFQNEAQLEKSRLLSDRFSAERPKGSFSTLEIQRTEQGDSAMYLCASSLRPGTSGRGEAEQFFGPGTRLTVL.

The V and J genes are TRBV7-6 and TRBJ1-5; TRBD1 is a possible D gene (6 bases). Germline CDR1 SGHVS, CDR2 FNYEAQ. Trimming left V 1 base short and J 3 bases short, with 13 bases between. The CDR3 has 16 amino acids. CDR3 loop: CASSLGGLGANQPQHF. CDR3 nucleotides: TGTGCCAGCAGCTTAGGAGGGTTGGGGGCCAATCAGCCCCAGCATTTT.

The CDR3, as DNA: TGCGCCAGCAGCTCCTATAGCAATCAGCCCCAGCATTTT. Amino acid sequence: CASSSYSNQPQHF. V and J are TRBV5-1 and TRBJ1-5; no reliable D call. This CDR3 has 13 amino acids. Germline assignment: CDR1 SGHRS and CDR2 YFSETQ. V was clipped by 3 bases and J by 0 bases, with 4 bases between them.

CDR3 sequence: CASSLYRGLGADTQYF. The DNA for the CDR3 is TGTGCCAGCAGTTTATACCGGGGCCTCGGGGCAGATACGCAGTATTTT. This chain joins TRBV28 and TRBJ2-3; D tentatively reads TRBD1 or TRBD2 (5 bases each). The CDR3 has 16 amino acids. V was cut by 1 base and J by 4 bases, with 15 bases left in between. Germline lookup yields CDR1 MDHEN and CDR2 SYDVKM.

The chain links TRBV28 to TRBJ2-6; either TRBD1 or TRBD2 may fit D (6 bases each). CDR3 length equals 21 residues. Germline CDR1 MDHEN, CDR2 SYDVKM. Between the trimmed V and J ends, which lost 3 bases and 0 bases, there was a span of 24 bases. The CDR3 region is CASSFASRGRGLTSGANVLTF. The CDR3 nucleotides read TGTGCCAGCAGTTTTGCGTCTCGGGGGCGGGGCCTAACCTCTGGGGCCAACGTCCTGACTTTC.

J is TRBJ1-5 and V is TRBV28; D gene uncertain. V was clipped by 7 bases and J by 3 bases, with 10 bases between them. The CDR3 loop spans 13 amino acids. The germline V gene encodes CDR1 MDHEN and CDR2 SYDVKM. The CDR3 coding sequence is TGTGCCAGCAAGTCAGTCGCCAATCAGCCCCAGCATTTT. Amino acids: CASKSVANQPQHF.

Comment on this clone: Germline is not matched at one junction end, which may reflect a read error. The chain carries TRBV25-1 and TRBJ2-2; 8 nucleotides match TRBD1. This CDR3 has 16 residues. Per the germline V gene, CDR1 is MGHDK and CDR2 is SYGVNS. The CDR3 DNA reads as TGTACCAGCAGTCAAACACAGGGGGACCTCACCGGGGAGCTGTTTTTT. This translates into CTSSQTQGDLTGELFF.

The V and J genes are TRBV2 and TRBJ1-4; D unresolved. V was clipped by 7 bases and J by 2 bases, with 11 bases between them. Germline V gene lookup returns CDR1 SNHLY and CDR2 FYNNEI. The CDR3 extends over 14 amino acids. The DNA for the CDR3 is TGTGCCAGCAACCCGGTGGGGACTAATGAAAAACTGTTTTTT. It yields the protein CASNPVGTNEKLFF. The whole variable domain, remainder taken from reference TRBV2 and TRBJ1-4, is EPEVTQTPSHQVTQMGQEVILRCVPISNHLYFYWYRQILGQKVEFLVSFYNNEISEKSEIFDDQFSVERPDGSNFTLKIRSTKLEDSAMYFCASNPVGTNEKLFFGSGTQLSVL.

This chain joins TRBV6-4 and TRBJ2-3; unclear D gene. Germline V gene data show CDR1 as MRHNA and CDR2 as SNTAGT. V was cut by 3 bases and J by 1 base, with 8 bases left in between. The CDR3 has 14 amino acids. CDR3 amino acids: CASSEAGGTDTQYF. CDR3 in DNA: TGTGCCAGCAGTGAAGCAGGTGGCACAGATACGCAGTATTTT.

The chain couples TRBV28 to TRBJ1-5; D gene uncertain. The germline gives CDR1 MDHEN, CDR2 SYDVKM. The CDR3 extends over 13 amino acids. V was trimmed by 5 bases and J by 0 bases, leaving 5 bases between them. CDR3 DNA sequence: TGTGCCAGCAGTGTATATAGCAATCAGCCCCAGCATTTT. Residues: CASSVYSNQPQHF.

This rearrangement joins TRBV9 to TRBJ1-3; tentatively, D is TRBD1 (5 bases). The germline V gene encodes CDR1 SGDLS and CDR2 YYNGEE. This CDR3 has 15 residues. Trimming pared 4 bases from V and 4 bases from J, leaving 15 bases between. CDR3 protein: CASSLGAGPGNTIYF. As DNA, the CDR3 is TGTGCCAGCAGCCTTGGGGCAGGCCCCGGAAACACCATATATTTT.

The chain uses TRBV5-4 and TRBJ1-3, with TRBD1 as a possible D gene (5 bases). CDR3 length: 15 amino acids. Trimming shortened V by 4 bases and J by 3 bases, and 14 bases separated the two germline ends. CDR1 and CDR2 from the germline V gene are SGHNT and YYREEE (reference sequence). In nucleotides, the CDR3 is TGTGCCAGCAGCCCCCGGTGGGGGGATGGAAACACCATATATTTT. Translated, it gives CASSPRWGDGNTIYF.

Here the CDR3 reads CASSPSNWQGSYNEQFF. CDR3 bases: TGTGCCAGCAGCCCATCTAACTGGCAGGGAAGTTACAATGAGCAGTTCTTC. V gene TRBV7-9 combines with J gene TRBJ2-1; D might be TRBD1 (5 bases). The CDR3 contains 17 residues. V dropped 5 bases and J dropped 4 bases, with 21 bases sitting between them. CDR1 and CDR2 (germline): SEHNR, FQNEAQ (reference sequence).

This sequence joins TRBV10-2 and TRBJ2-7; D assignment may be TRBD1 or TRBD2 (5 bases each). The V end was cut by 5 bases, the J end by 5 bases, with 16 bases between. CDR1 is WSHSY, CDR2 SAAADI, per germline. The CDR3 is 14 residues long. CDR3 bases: TGCGCCAGCAGTACCGGGACCCTGTACCACGAGCAGTACTTC. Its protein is CASSTGTLYHEQYF.

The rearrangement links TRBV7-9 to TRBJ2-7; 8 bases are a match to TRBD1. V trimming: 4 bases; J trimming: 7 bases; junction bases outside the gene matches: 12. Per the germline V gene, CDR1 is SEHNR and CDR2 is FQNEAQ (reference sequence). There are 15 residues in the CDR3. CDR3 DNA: TGTGCCAGCAGCTCGGACGGGCAGGGGGCGTGGGAGCAGTACTTC. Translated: CASSSDGQGAWEQYF. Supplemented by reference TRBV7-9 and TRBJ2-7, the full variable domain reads DTGVSQNPRHKITKRGQNVTFRCDPISEHNRLYWYRQTLGQGPEFLTYFQNEAQLEKSRLLSDRFSAERPKGSFSTLEIQRTEQGDSAMYLCASSSDGQGAWEQYFGPGTRLTVT.

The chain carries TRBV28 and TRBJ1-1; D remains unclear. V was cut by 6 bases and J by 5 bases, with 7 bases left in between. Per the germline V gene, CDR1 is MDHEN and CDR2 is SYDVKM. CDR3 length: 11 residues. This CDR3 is CASSLRTEAFF. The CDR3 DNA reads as TGTGCCAGCAGCCTAAGAACTGAAGCTTTCTTT.

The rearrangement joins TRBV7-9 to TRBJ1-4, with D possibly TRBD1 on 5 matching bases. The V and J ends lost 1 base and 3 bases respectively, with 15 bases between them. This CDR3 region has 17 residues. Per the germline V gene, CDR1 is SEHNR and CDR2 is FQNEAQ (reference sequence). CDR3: CASSLEGRWGSNEKLFF. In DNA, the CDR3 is TGTGCCAGCAGCTTAGAGGGACGCTGGGGGTCTAATGAAAAACTGTTTTTT. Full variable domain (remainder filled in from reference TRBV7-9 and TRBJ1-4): DTGVSQNPRHKITKRGQNVTFRCDPISEHNRLYWYRQTLGQGPEFLTYFQNEAQLEKSRLLSDRFSAERPKGSFSTLEIQRTEQGDSAMYLCASSLEGRWGSNEKLFFGSGTQLSVL.